This TCR beta chain originates from a study of blood T cells in healthy people across ages. General study findings and limits: A roughly linear age-dependent decrease characterized TCR beta diversity per million T cells.

Note on this clonotype: What it recognizes is unknown.

A second PCR, run for about 7 to 11 cycles, used a sample-barcoded 5' primer plus a J-beta primer mix. One entry per CDR3 protein, called by TCRdb with MiXCR from the 5' RACE reads. Among nearly 1 million distinct CDR3 sequences, approximately 50% were seen once, and the ten largest hold about 21%. In germline, CDR1 is MNHEY, CDR2 SMNVEV (reference sequence). The ends were cut back, 6 bases at V and 4 bases at J, with 16 bases in the middle. The CDR3 loop spans 15 amino acids. The TCR sequence derives from a woman aged 60-75 years in good health. The chain employs TRBV27 and TRBJ2-1, with D uncertain. The sample comprised blood. CDR3 in DNA: TGTGCCAGCAGGGTCGGCCCTCCGACTTACAATGAGCAGTTCTTC. Encoded protein: CASRVGPPTYNEQFF.